Each of the 32 T cell receptor beta chains below was sequenced from the same sample in a study of Ad26.COV2.S vaccination and SARS-CoV-2 variants. The repertoire was sequenced with immunoSEQ multiplex PCR; TCRdb's copy has only in-frame clones and lacks some. The table records hundreds of thousands of clones, more than 70% of them present only once. Treatment defined: roughly 19 received Ad26.COV2.S at low or high dose, single or two shots; about 5 received placebo; per-sample allocation not given. Day 63 following the first vaccine or placebo injection was when the samples were taken. Sequencing was performed on peripheral blood, taken in a trial of Ad26.COV2.S vaccine versus placebo. The receptor set was obtained from a person aged 18-60 years who received the Ad26.COV2.S COVID-19 vaccine or a placebo.

V gene TRBV27 combines with J gene TRBJ2-7; 9 bases fit TRBD1. Germline CDR1 and CDR2: MNHEY and SMNVEV (reference sequence). The CDR3 is 16 residues long. V shed 4 bases and J 3 bases; nucleotides not matched to a gene: 10. This CDR3 is CASSSMTWTGVYEQYF. The CDR3 bases are TGTGCCAGCAGTTCCATGACCTGGACAGGGGTCTACGAGCAGTACTTC.

This chain uses TRBV5-1 with TRBJ2-1, with 10 bases identical to TRBD1. Unmatched junction bases numbered 5, after V lost 7 bases and J lost 1 base. The CDR3 is 15 amino acids. Germline V gives CDR1 SGHRS, CDR2 YFSETQ. CDR3 sequence (DNA): TGCGCCAGCTGTCGACAGGGGGCTTCCTACAATGAGCAGTTCTTC. Its protein product is CASCRQGASYNEQFF.

The chain uses TRBV7-6 and TRBJ2-3; TRBD2 aligns across 7 bases. After removal of 0 bases from V and 1 base from J, the junction contained 4 bases not matched to a gene. The germline CDR1 and CDR2 sequences are SGHVS and FNYEAQ. CDR3 length equals 16 residues. CDR3 in DNA: TGTGCCAGCAGCTTAGCGCCGAGCGGGGGCACAGATACGCAGTATTTT. This codes for CASSLAPSGGTDTQYF.

The chain is built from TRBV18 and TRBJ1-3, with D perhaps matching TRBD1 (5 bases). Trimming stripped 6 bases from V and 0 bases from J, with 15 bases between. The germline V gene has CDR1 KGHSH and CDR2 LQKENI. This CDR3 is 16 amino acids long. The CDR3 region is CASSPGFDSSGNTIYF. CDR3 bases: TGTGCCAGCTCCCCAGGGTTCGATTCCTCTGGAAACACCATATATTTT.

This clone was seen only once. The chain employs TRBV6-5 and TRBJ1-1; 9 nucleotides align to TRBD1. Looked up from germline, CDR1 is MNHEY and CDR2 is SVGAGI. The CDR3 covers 15 residues. Trimming took 4 bases from V and 4 from J; bases not matched to a gene: 7. The DNA of the CDR3 is TGTGCCAGCAGTTTTACAGGGGGCTTTGGCACTGAAGCTTTCTTT. This codes for CASSFTGGFGTEAFF.

The chain joins TRBV27 to TRBJ1-6; D remains unclear. V was clipped by 0 bases and J by 11 bases, with 11 bases between them. The V gene's germline CDR1 is MNHEY and CDR2 SMNVEV (reference sequence). The CDR3 runs to 14 residues. For the CDR3, the DNA is TGTGCCAGCAGTTTATCGCCCATTGGGGCACCCCTCCACTTT. Protein: CASSLSPIGAPLHF.

The chain uses TRBV25-1 and TRBJ1-2, with no clear D. V lost 0 bases and J lost 6, with 11 bases in between. Germline V gene lookup returns CDR1 MGHDK and CDR2 SYGVNS. The CDR3 is 14 amino acids. CDR3 sequence: CASSEYLSAHGYTF. The CDR3 DNA reads as TGTGCCAGCAGTGAATATTTATCCGCTCATGGCTACACCTTC.

The chain combines TRBV7-2 with TRBJ2-3; 9 bases map to TRBD2. The junction had 6 bases not matched to a gene; V was cut back by 6 bases and J by 2 bases. Germline V CDR1 and CDR2: SGHTA, FQGNSA. The CDR3 loop spans 15 amino acids. CDR3 coding DNA: TGTGCCAGCAGACTCGCGGGAGGGGCCACAGATACGCAGTATTTT. This translates into CASRLAGGATDTQYF.

Of note for this clone: Within the sample, other DNA sequences also encode this same CDR3. CDR3 sequence: CASSLEGLAWETQYF. CDR3 in DNA: TGCGCCAGCAGCTTGGAAGGACTAGCATGGGAGACCCAGTACTTC. The chain combines TRBV5-1 with TRBJ2-5, with 8 positions matching TRBD2. Germline CDR1 reads SGHRS; CDR2 reads YFSETQ. The CDR3 is 15 residues long. The V gene end was trimmed by 0 bases and the J gene end by 5 bases; junction bases not matched to a gene: 6. The variable domain in full, with the rest retrieved from reference TRBV5-1 and TRBJ2-5, is KAGVTQTPRYLIKTRGQQVTLSCSPISGHRSVSWYQQTPGQGLQFLFEYFSETQRNKGNFPGRFSGRQFSNSRSEMNVSTLELGDSALYLCASSLEGLAWETQYFGPGTRLLVL.

V gene TRBV24-1 combines with J gene TRBJ2-1, with a tentative D call TRBD2 (5 bases). The CDR3 covers 15 residues. Trimming cost V 1 base and J 8 bases, with 14 bases left between them. Germline CDR1 reads KGHDR; CDR2 reads SFDVKD. CDR3 amino acids: CATSDFGVGAHEQFF. The CDR3 DNA reads as TGTGCCACCAGTGATTTCGGTGTGGGAGCTCATGAGCAGTTCTTC.

The chain joins TRBV5-1 to TRBJ2-7; the match to TRBD1 covers 7 bases. This CDR3 has 16 amino acids. CDR1 is SGHRS and CDR2 is YFSETQ in the germline V gene. V dropped 0 bases and J dropped 0; count of bases not matched to a gene: 6. The CDR3 is CASSLAPDRSSYEQYF. The CDR3 nucleotides are TGCGCCAGCAGCTTGGCCCCGGACAGGAGCTCCTACGAGCAGTACTTC.

The rearrangement uses TRBV3-1 (or the pseudogene TRBV3-2) and TRBJ2-7; D is perhaps TRBD2 (6 bases). The CDR3 contains 14 residues. Germline-derived CDR1 and CDR2 are LGHDT and YNNKEL (reference sequence). The V and J ends lost 3 bases and 1 base respectively, with 10 bases between them. CDR3 residues: CASSQGLISYEQYF. The CDR3 DNA follows: TGTGCCAGCAGCCAGGGACTTATTTCCTACGAGCAGTACTTC.

The chain is built from TRBV20-1 and TRBJ2-3; 12 nucleotides align to TRBD2. The CDR3 contains 15 residues. Per the germline V gene, CDR1 is DFQATT and CDR2 is SNEGSKA (reference sequence). The trim removed 3 bases at V and 2 bases at J, leaving 3 bases unmatched. In DNA form, the CDR3 reads TGCAGTGCTAGTGGGACTAGCGGGTACACAGATACGCAGTATTTT. As protein: CSASGTSGYTDTQYF.

The gene calls are TRBV6-5 and TRBJ2-1; 8 nucleotides line up with TRBD1. The J segment lost 2 bases and the V segment lost 2 bases, leaving 5 bases of the junction unmatched. CDR3 length: 16 residues. CDR1 and CDR2 from the germline V gene are MNHEY and SVGAGI. This CDR3 reads CASSYAGQGTYNEQFF. CDR3 nucleotides: TGTGCCAGCAGTTACGCCGGACAGGGAACCTACAATGAGCAGTTCTTC.

This chain joins TRBV3-1 (or the pseudogene TRBV3-2) and TRBJ1-4; D is unclear. The germline V and J ends were trimmed by 1 base and 8 bases, with 14 bases remaining between them. CDR3 length: 15 amino acids. Germline V gene sequence: CDR1 LGHDT, CDR2 YNNKEL (reference sequence). Here the CDR3 reads CASSQARVSGEKLFF. The CDR3 region has the DNA TGTGCCAGCAGCCAAGCCCGGGTGAGCGGGGAAAAACTGTTTTTT.

This rearrangement joins TRBV3-1 (or the pseudogene TRBV3-2) to TRBJ2-6; no clear D gene. Trimming removed 2 bases from V and 0 bases from J, with 14 bases in between. The germline CDR1 and CDR2 sequences are LGHDT and YNNKEL (reference sequence). CDR3 length: 18 residues. This CDR3 reads CASSQLIGPSSGANVLTF. The DNA of the CDR3 is TGTGCCAGCAGCCAACTTATCGGACCTTCCTCTGGGGCCAACGTCCTGACTTTC.

The chain has TRBV11-2 and TRBJ2-1, with 10 bases that match TRBD1. There are 16 residues in the CDR3. The V gene end was trimmed by 3 bases and the J gene end by 6 bases; junction bases not matched to a gene: 8. Germline V gene lookup returns CDR1 SGHAT and CDR2 FQNNGV. Written as DNA, the CDR3 is TGTGCCAGCAGCTTGATGGTGGGACAGGGGTTCAATGAGCAGTTCTTC. This codes for CASSLMVGQGFNEQFF.

The chain carries TRBV29-1 and TRBJ2-1; the match to TRBD2 covers 8 bases. Looked up from germline, CDR1 is SQVTM and CDR2 is ANQGSEA. The J segment lost 0 bases and the V segment lost 3 bases, leaving 4 bases of the junction unmatched. There are 15 residues in the CDR3. The CDR3 coding sequence is TGCAGCGTTGACCAGGGGACTAGCTCCTACAATGAGCAGTTCTTC. Protein product: CSVDQGTSSYNEQFF.

This chain uses TRBV5-4 with TRBJ2-2; D remains unclear. Trimming shortened V by 5 bases and J by 1 base, and 18 bases separated the two germline ends. The CDR3 totals 17 residues. The germline V gene encodes CDR1 SGHNT and CDR2 YYREEE (reference sequence). As DNA, the CDR3 is TGTGCCAGCAGTCGCCGTCCTGGGCGGTTGAACACCGGGGAGCTGTTTTTT. Protein sequence: CASSRRPGRLNTGELFF. Combining the CDR3 with reference TRBV5-4 and TRBJ2-2 gives the whole variable domain ETGVTQSPTHLIKTRGQQVTLRCSSQSGHNTVSWYQQALGQGPQFIFQYYREEENGRGNFPPRFSGLQFPNYSSELNVNALELDDSALYLCASSRRPGRLNTGELFFGEGSRLTVL.

The V gene is TRBV7-9, the J gene TRBJ2-1, with 11 bases aligning to TRBD1. The germline gives CDR1 SEHNR, CDR2 FQNEAQ (reference sequence). The V segment lost 7 bases and the J segment 4 bases; nucleotides outside the gene matches: 3. The CDR3 is 14 residues long. The CDR3 DNA follows: TGTGCCAGCAACGGGGACAGGGGGTACAATGAGCAGTTCTTC. It encodes CASNGDRGYNEQFF.

The rearrangement links TRBV5-1 to TRBJ2-1; 8 bases are shared with TRBD2. The CDR3 loop spans 16 amino acids. Germline assignment: CDR1 SGHRS and CDR2 YFSETQ. The ends lost 0 bases at V and 5 bases at J; junction bases unmatched: 7. DNA of the CDR3: TGCGCCAGCAGCTTGGTCGGGAGGGAGGTGCACAATGAGCAGTTCTTC. Translating gives CASSLVGREVHNEQFF.

The V call is TRBV6-5, the J call TRBJ2-7; D is unresolved. The germline CDR1 and CDR2 sequences are MNHEY and SVGAGI. V dropped 4 bases and J dropped 0 bases, with 7 bases sitting between them. The CDR3 is 13 amino acids. The CDR3 loop reads CASSFESSYEQYF. DNA for the CDR3: TGTGCCAGCAGTTTTGAGAGCTCCTACGAGCAGTACTTC.

This chain joins TRBV12-3 or TRBV12-4 and TRBJ1-2, with TRBD1 matching 10 bases. The CDR3 is made up of 13 amino acids. Losses at the gene ends were 10 bases for V and 5 bases for J; bases not matched to a gene: 7. The CDR3 DNA reads TGTGCCACTACGACAGGGGGCAGGTATGGCTACACCTTC. Encoded protein: CATTTGGRYGYTF.

The rearrangement joins TRBV29-1 to TRBJ2-7; 7 bases fit TRBD1. The V and J ends lost 3 bases and 1 base, in that order; junction bases with no gene match: 9. The CDR3 loop spans 15 amino acids. In germline, CDR1 is SQVTM, CDR2 ANQGSEA. CDR3 loop: CSVEGVQGLSYEQYF. The DNA for the CDR3 is TGCAGCGTTGAGGGGGTACAGGGGCTGTCCTACGAGCAGTACTTC.

The rearrangement joins TRBV2 to TRBJ1-2; weak D call: TRBD1 (6 bases). CDR1 and CDR2 from the germline V gene are SNHLY and FYNNEI. The CDR3 is 15 residues long. Trimming left V 4 bases short and J 5 bases short, with 17 bases between. CDR3 sequence (DNA): TGTGCCAGCAGTGTATCCGCGACAGGACCTTATGGCTACACCTTC. Its protein product is CASSVSATGPYGYTF. Full variable domain (missing parts from reference TRBV2 and TRBJ1-2): EPEVTQTPSHQVTQMGQEVILRCVPISNHLYFYWYRQILGQKVEFLVSFYNNEISEKSEIFDDQFSVERPDGSNFTLKIRSTKLEDSAMYFCASSVSATGPYGYTFGSGTRLTVV.

The chain couples TRBV24-1 to TRBJ2-3; 13 nucleotides agree with TRBD2. V lost 9 bases and J lost 7; bases outside the gene matches: 3. The CDR3 covers 13 residues. Germline assignment: CDR1 KGHDR and CDR2 SFDVKD. The CDR3 loop reads CATGTSGINTQYF. CDR3 coding DNA: TGTGCCACCGGGACTAGCGGGATTAATACGCAGTATTTT.

The rearrangement links TRBV3-1 (or the pseudogene TRBV3-2) to TRBJ2-5; no definite D call. The germline V gene has CDR1 LGHDT and CDR2 YNNKEL (reference sequence). Trimming stripped 3 bases from V and 8 bases from J, with 4 bases between. The CDR3 loop spans 10 amino acids. The CDR3 region has the DNA TGTGCCAGCAGCCAGATTACCCAGTACTTC. Translating gives CASSQITQYF.

V usage is TRBV19 and J usage is TRBJ2-2, with 10 bases lining up with TRBD2. V was pared by 7 bases and J by 5 bases, with 1 base of the junction left unmatched. The CDR3 has 13 residues. CDR1 and CDR2 (germline): LNHDA, SQIVND (reference sequence). The chain's CDR3 is CASTAGGTGELFF. CDR3 in DNA: TGTGCCAGTACAGCGGGAGGGACCGGGGAGCTGTTTTTT.

The chain carries TRBV9 and TRBJ2-3; D is unresolved. The CDR3 extends over 13 amino acids. The V gene's germline CDR1 is SGDLS and CDR2 YYNGEE. V gave up 0 bases and J gave up 6 bases, with 8 bases separating them. The CDR3 sequence is CASSVGQTDTQYF. Here the CDR3 DNA reads TGTGCCAGCAGCGTAGGCCAGACCGATACGCAGTATTTT. The full variable domain, its missing parts supplied by reference TRBV9 and TRBJ2-3, is DSGVTQTPKHLITATGQRVTLRCSPRSGDLSVYWYQQSLDQGLQFLIQYYNGEERAKGNILERFSAQQFPDLHSELNLSSLELGDSALYFCASSVGQTDTQYFGPGTRLTVL.

This chain links TRBV5-1 with TRBJ2-3; TRBD2 matches at 11 bases. Trimming at V came to 4 bases and at J to 4 bases, leaving 11 bases not matched to a gene. This CDR3 comprises 17 residues. CDR1 is SGHRS and CDR2 is YFSETQ in the germline V gene. CDR3 residues: CASSHYSGRAGADTQYF. The CDR3 DNA is TGCGCCAGCAGCCATTATAGCGGGAGGGCCGGGGCAGATACGCAGTATTTT. Full variable domain (missing parts from reference TRBV5-1 and TRBJ2-3): KAGVTQTPRYLIKTRGQQVTLSCSPISGHRSVSWYQQTPGQGLQFLFEYFSETQRNKGNFPGRFSGRQFSNSRSEMNVSTLELGDSALYLCASSHYSGRAGADTQYFGPGTRLTVL.

The chain combines TRBV19 with TRBJ1-5; tentatively, D is TRBD1 (6 bases). CDR3 length equals 13 residues. V lost 7 bases, J lost 2 bases, and 9 bases lay in between. The V gene's germline CDR1 is LNHDA and CDR2 SQIVND (reference sequence). The CDR3 here is CASKDRRNQPQHF. CDR3 DNA: TGTGCCAGTAAGGACAGACGCAATCAGCCCCAGCATTTT.

This sequence joins TRBV19 and TRBJ2-7; 7 bases align to TRBD1. The CDR3 runs to 15 residues. Germline lookup yields CDR1 LNHDA and CDR2 SQIVND (reference sequence). With V trimmed by 3 bases and J by 0 bases, 5 bases remained unmatched. DNA for the CDR3: TGTGCCAGTAGTATTGGAGGACAGGTCTCCTACGAGCAGTACTTC. This codes for CASSIGGQVSYEQYF.